This T cell receptor (beta chain) was sequenced during a study of identical twins. Regarding the study as a whole: Model-predicted out-of-frame TCR alpha sharing fell below observed values in monozygotic twins.

A universal primer site was added by template switching, and unique molecular identifiers were carried by the cDNA. MiXCR, applied by TCRdb to the 5' RACE reads, yields one record per CDR3 protein. The sample lists 540,000 or so distinct CDR3 sequences, 20% to 25% occurring once. The germline V and J ends were trimmed by 3 bases and 2 bases, with 15 bases remaining between them. The CDR3 covers 16 residues. Germline V gives CDR1 MDHEN, CDR2 SYDVKM. In the case of this clonotype: Its antigen is not identified.

These data were also filed under a second study, of yellow fever vaccine responses in identical twins.

Sequences were obtained from CD4+ T cells sorted from blood. The chain is built from TRBV28 and TRBJ2-3; D not certain. The sequence came from a woman in her late teens or twenties in good health. The CDR3 sequence is CASSFFVWASTDTQYF. For the CDR3, the DNA is TGTGCCAGCAGTTTTTTCGTTTGGGCGTCCACAGATACGCAGTATTTT.